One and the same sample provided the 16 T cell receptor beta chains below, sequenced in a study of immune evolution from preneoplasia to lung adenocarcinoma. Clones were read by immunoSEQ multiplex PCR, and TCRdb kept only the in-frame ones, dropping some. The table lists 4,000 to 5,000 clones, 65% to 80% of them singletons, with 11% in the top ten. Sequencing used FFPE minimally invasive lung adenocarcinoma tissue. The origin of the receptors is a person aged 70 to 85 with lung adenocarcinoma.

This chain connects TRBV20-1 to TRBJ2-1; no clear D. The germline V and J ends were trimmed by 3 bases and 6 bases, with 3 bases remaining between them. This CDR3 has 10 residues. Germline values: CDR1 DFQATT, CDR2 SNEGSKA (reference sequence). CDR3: CSASPNEQFF. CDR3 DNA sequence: TGCAGTGCTAGTCCCAATGAGCAGTTCTTC.

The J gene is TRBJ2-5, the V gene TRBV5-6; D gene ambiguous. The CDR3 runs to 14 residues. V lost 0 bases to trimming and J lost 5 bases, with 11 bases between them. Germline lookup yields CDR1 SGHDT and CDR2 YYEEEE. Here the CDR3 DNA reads TGTGCCAGCAGCTTGGCCGGGTTCCGGGAGACCCAGTACTTC. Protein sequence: CASSLAGFRETQYF.

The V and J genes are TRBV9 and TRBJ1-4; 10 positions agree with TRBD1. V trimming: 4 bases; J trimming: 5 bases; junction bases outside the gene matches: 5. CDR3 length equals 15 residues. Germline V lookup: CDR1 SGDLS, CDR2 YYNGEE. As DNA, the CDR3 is TGTGCCAGCAGCCTTGGGACAGGGGCAAATGAAAAACTGTTTTTT. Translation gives CASSLGTGANEKLFF.

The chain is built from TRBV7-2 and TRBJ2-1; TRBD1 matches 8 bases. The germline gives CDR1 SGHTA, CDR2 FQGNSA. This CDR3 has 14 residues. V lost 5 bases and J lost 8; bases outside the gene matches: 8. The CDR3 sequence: CASSPRGHLDEQFF. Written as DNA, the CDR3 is TGTGCCAGCAGCCCCAGGGGGCACCTGGATGAGCAGTTCTTC.

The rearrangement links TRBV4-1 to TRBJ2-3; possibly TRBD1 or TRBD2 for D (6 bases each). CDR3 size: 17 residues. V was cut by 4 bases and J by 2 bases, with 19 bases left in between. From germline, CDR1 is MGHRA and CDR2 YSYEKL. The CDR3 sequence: CASSPSLARGDTDTQYF. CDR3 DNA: TGCGCCAGCAGCCCCTCACTGGCGAGGGGGGACACAGATACGCAGTATTTT.

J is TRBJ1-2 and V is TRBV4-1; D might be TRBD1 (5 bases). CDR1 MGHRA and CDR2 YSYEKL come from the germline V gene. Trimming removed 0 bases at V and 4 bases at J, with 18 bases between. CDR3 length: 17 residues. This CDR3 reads CASSQDSRGQRPYGYTF. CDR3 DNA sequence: TGCGCCAGCAGCCAAGACTCCCGGGGCCAGAGGCCCTATGGCTACACCTTC.

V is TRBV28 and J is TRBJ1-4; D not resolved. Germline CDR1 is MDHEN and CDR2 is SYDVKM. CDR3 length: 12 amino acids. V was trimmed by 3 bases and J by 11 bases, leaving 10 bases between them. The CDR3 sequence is CASSFEPPKLFF. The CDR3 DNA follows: TGTGCCAGCAGTTTTGAACCTCCTAAACTGTTTTTT.

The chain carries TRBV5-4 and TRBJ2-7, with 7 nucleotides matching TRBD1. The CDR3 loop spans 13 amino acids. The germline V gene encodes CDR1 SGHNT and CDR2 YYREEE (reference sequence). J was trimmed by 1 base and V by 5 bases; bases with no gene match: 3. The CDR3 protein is CASSGDSSYEQYF. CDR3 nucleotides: TGTGCCAGCAGTGGGGACAGTTCCTACGAGCAGTACTTC.

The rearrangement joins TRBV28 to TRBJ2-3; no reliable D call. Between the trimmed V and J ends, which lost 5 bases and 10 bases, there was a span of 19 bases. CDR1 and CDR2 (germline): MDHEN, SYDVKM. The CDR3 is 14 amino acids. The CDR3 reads CASSPGYMASAQYF. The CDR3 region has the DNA TGTGCCAGCAGTCCCGGGTACATGGCGTCTGCGCAGTATTTT.

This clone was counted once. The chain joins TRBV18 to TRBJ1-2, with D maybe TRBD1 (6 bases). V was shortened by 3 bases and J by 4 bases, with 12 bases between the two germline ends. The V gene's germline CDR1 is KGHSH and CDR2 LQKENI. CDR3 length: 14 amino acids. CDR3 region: CASSPGDKFYGYTF. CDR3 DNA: TGTGCCAGCTCACCGGGGGACAAATTCTATGGCTACACCTTC.

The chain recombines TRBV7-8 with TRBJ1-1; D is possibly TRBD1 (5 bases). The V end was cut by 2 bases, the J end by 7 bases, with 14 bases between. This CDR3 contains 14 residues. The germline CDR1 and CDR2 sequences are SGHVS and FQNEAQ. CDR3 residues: CASSLYRDDSEAFF. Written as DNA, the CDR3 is TGTGCCAGCAGCTTATACCGGGACGACAGTGAAGCTTTCTTT.

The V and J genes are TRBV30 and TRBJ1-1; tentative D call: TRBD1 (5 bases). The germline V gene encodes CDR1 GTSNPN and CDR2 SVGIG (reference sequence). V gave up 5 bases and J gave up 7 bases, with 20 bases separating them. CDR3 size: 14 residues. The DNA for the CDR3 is TGTGCCTGGTATAGCACTCTCCCGGGACTTGAAGCTTTCTTT. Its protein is CAWYSTLPGLEAFF.

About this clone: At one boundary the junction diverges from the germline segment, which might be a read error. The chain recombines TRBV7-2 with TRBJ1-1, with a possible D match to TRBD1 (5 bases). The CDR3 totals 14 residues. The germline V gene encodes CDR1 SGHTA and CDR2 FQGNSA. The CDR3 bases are TGTGCAAGCAGCTTAGATATGGGGGGAACTGAAGCTTTCTTT. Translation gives CASSLDMGGTEAFF.

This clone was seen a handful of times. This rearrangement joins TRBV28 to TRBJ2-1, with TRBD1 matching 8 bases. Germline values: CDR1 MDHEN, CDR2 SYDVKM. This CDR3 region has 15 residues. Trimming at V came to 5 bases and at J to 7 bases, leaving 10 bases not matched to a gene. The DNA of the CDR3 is TGTGCCAGCAGTGGAACCGGGACAGGACCTAATGAGCAGTTCTTC. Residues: CASSGTGTGPNEQFF.

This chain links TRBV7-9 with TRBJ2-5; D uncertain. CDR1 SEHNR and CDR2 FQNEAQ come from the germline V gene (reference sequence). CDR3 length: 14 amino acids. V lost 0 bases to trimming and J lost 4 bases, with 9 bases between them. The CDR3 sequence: CASSLALSPETQYF. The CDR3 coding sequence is TGTGCCAGCAGCTTAGCCCTTTCTCCAGAGACCCAGTACTTC.

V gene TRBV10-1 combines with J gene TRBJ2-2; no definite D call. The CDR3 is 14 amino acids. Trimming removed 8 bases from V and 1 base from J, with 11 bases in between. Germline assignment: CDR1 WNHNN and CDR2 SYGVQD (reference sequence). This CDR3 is CASSGRQNTGELFF. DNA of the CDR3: TGCGCCAGCTCAGGACGACAGAACACCGGGGAGCTGTTTTTT.